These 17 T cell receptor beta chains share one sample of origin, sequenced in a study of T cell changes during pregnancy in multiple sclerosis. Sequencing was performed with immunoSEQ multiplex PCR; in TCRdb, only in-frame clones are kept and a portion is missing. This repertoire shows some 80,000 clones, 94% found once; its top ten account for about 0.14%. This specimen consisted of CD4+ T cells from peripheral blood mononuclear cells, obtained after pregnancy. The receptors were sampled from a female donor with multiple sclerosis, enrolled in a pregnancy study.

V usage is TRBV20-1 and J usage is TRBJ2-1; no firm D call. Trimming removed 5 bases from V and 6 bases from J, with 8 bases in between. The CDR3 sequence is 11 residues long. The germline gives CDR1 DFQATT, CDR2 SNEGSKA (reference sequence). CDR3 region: CSADYGNEQFF. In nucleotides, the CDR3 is TGCAGTGCTGATTACGGCAATGAGCAGTTCTTC.

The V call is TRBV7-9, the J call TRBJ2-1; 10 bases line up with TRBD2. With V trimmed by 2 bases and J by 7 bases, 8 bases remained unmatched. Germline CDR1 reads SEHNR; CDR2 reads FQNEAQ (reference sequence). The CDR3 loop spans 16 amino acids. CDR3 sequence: CASSLSRTSGRNEQFF. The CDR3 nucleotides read TGTGCCAGCAGCTTAAGCAGGACTAGCGGAAGAAATGAGCAGTTCTTC.

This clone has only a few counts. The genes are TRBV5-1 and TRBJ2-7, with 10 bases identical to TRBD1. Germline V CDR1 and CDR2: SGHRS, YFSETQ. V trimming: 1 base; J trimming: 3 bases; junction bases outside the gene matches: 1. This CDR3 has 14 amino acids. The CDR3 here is CASSLRTGGYEQYF. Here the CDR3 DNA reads TGCGCCAGCAGCTTGCGGACAGGGGGCTACGAGCAGTACTTC.

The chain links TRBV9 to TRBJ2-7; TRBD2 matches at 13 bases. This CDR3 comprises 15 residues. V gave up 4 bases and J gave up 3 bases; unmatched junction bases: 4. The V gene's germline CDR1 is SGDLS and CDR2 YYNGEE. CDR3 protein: CASSTGLAGVYEQYF. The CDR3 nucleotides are TGTGCCAGCAGCACAGGACTAGCGGGAGTCTACGAGCAGTACTTC.

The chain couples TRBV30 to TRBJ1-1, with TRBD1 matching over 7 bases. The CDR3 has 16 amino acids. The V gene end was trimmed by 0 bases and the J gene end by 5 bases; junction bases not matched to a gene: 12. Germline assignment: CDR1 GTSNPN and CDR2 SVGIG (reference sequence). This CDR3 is CAWSVLKSGGVTEAFF. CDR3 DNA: TGTGCCTGGAGTGTACTGAAATCAGGGGGAGTGACTGAAGCTTTCTTT.

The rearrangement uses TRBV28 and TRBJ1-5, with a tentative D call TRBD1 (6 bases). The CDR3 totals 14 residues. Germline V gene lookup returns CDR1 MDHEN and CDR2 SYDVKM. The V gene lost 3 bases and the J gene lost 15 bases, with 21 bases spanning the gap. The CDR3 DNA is TGTGCCAGCAGTTTTAGGATCGGGGGGGCCCGCCGGCATTTT. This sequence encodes CASSFRIGGARRHF.

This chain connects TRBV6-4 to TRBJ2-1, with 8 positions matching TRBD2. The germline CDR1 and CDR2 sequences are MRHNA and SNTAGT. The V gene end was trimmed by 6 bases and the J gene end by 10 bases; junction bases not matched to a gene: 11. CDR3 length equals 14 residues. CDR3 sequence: CASSQTTSVGEQFF. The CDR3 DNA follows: TGTGCCAGCAGCCAAACGACTAGCGTGGGGGAGCAGTTCTTC.

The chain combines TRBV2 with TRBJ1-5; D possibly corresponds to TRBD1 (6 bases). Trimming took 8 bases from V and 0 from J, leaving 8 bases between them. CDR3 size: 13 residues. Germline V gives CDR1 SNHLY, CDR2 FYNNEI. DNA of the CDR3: TGTGCCAGCTCGGACAGTAGCAATCAGCCCCAGCATTTT. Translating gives CASSDSSNQPQHF.

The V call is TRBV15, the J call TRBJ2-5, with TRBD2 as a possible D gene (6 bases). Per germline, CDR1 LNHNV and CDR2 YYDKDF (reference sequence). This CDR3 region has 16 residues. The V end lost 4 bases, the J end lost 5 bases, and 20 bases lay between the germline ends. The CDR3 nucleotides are TGTGCCACCAGCACTAGACCCCCGAGCGGAGGGGAGACCCAGTACTTC. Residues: CATSTRPPSGGETQYF.

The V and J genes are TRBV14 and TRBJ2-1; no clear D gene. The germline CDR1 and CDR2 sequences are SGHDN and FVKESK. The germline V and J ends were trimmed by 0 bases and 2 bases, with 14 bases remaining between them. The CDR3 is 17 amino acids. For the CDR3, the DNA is TGTGCCAGCAGCCAAGAGTCACTACCCTACACCTACAATGAGCAGTTCTTC. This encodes CASSQESLPYTYNEQFF.

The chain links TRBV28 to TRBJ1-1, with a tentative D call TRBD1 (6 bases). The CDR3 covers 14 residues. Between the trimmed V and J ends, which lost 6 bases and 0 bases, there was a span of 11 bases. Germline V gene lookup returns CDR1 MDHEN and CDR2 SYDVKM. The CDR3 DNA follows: TGTGCCAGCAGGGGGGCTCCCATGAACACTGAAGCTTTCTTT. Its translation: CASRGAPMNTEAFF.

The CDR3 region has the DNA TGTGCCAGTAGTCCAGGGACTAGCGGGACCGGAGAGACCCAGTACTTC. The encoded protein is CASSPGTSGTGETQYF. J is TRBJ2-5 and V is TRBV19; 13 nucleotides line up with TRBD2. V was pared by 5 bases and J by 4 bases, with 7 bases of the junction left unmatched. The CDR3 runs 16 residues. The germline V gene has CDR1 LNHDA and CDR2 SQIVND (reference sequence).

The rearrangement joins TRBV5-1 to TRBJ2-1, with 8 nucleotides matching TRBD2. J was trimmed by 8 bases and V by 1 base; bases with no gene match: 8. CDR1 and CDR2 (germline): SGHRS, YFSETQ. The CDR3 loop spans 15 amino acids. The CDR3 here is CASSLNSGRGYEQFF. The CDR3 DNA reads TGCGCCAGCAGCTTGAACAGCGGGAGAGGTTATGAGCAGTTCTTC.

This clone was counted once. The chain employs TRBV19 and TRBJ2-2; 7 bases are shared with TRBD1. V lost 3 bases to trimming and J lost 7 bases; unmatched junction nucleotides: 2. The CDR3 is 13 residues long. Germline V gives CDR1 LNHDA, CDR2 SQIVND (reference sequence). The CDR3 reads CASSMRGHGELFF. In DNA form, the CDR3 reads TGTGCCAGTAGTATGAGGGGGCACGGGGAGCTGTTTTTT.

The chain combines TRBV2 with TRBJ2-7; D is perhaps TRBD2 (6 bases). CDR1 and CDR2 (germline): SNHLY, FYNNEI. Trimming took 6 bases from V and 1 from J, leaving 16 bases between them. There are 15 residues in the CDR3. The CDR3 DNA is TGTGCCAGCAGGGCCGGGGGACTGACTTCCTACGAGCAGTACTTC. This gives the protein CASRAGGLTSYEQYF. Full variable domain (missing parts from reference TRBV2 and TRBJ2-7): EPEVTQTPSHQVTQMGQEVILRCVPISNHLYFYWYRQILGQKVEFLVSFYNNEISEKSEIFDDQFSVERPDGSNFTLKIRSTKLEDSAMYFCASRAGGLTSYEQYFGPGTRLTVT.

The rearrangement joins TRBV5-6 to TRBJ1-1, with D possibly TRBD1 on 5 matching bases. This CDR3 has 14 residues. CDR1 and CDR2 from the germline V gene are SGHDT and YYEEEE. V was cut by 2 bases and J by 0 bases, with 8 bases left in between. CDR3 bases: TGTGCCAGCAGCTTCCGGACAATGAACACTGAAGCTTTCTTT. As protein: CASSFRTMNTEAFF.

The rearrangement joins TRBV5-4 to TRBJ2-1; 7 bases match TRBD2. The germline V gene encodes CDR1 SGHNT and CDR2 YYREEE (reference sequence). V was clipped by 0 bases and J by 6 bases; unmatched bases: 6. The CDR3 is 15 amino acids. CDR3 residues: CASSLAGGGLNEQFF. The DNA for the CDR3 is TGTGCCAGCAGCTTGGCGGGGGGAGGGCTCAATGAGCAGTTCTTC.